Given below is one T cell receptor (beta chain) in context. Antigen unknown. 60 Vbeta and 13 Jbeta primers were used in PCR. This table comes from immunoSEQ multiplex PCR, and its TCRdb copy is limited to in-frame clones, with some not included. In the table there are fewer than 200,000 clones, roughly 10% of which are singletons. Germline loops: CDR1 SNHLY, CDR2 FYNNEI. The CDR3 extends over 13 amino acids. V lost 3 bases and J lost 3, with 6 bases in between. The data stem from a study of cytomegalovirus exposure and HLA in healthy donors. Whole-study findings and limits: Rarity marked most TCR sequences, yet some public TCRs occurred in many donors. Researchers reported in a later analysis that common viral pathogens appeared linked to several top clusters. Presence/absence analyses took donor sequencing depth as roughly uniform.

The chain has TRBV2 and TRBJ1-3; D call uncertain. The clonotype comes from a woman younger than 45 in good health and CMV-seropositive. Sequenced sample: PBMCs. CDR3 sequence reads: CASSEDFGNTIYF. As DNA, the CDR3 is TGTGCCAGCAGTGAGGACTTTGGAAACACCATATATTTT.